The 32 T cell receptor beta chains listed next were all sequenced from one sample in a study of tumor and adjacent non-tumor tissue in lung cancer. This sample's RNA came from whole unsorted tissue. A modified ARM-PCR protocol with three rounds of nested PCR amplified TCRbeta. From the multiplex PCR reads, TCRdb called clonotypes with MiXCR, one entry per CDR3 protein. The repertoire holds about 81,000 distinct CDR3 sequences, with over 55% as singletons. Sequenced input: lung tumor tissue. These receptors were collected from a woman in her thirties or forties with non-small cell lung cancer.

With regard to this clonotype: Here the CDR3 omits its conserved ending phenylalanine or tryptophan, so a read error is the likely source. This chain uses TRBV4-1 with TRBJ2-1, with D possibly being TRBD1 or TRBD2 (5 bases each). CDR1 MGHRA and CDR2 YSYEKL come from the germline V gene. The CDR3 length is 12 residues. The ends were cut back, 8 bases at V and 12 bases at J, with 17 bases in the middle. CDR3 nucleotides: TGCGCCAGCTGTCAGAGGGGCCACCCGCAGTTCTTG. It is translated as CASCQRGHPQFL.

The J gene is TRBJ1-3, the V gene TRBV11-2, with no clear D. CDR1 is SGHAT, CDR2 FQNNGV, per germline. The V end lost 5 bases, the J end lost 7 bases, and 12 bases lay between the germline ends. There are 13 residues in the CDR3. CDR3 in amino acids: CASSRASRNTIYF. DNA for the CDR3: TGTGCCAGCAGCCGAGCATCCCGTAACACCATATATTTT.

This clonotype is a singleton in its sample. This chain joins TRBV5-4 and TRBJ1-5; maybe TRBD1 (6 bases). The CDR3 length is 12 residues. Germline values: CDR1 SGHNT, CDR2 YYREEE (reference sequence). CDR3 sequence reads: CSRWGAGQPQHF. As DNA, the CDR3 is TGTTCTAGGTGGGGGGCAGGTCAGCCCCAGCATTTT.

As concerns this clonotype: A junction boundary mismatches the germline segment, possibly from a read error. The chain carries TRBV28 and TRBJ2-2; D unresolved. Germline V lookup: CDR1 MDHEN, CDR2 SYDVKM. CDR3 length: 13 residues. CDR3 sequence: CASRVADTGELFF. The CDR3 DNA reads TGTGCTAGCAGAGTCGCGGACACCGGGGAGCTGTTTTTT.

In the case of this clonotype: The junction differs from germline at one of its ends, possibly a read error. The chain is built from TRBV5-5 and TRBJ2-7, with D tentatively TRBD1 (6 bases). Germline loops: CDR1 SGHKS, CDR2 YYEKEE (reference sequence). This CDR3 spans 13 amino acids. The CDR3 sequence is CASSWNRAYEQYF. As DNA, the CDR3 is TGTGCCAGCAGCTGGAACAGGGCCTACGAGCAATACTTC.

This clonotype turned up a few times. Sequence at one end of the junction differs from germline and may be a read error. The chain is built from TRBV5-1 and TRBJ2-2; D perhaps matches TRBD1 (6 bases). The CDR3 is 15 residues long. In germline, CDR1 is SGHRS, CDR2 YFSETQ. The CDR3 DNA reads as TGCGCCAGCAGCTCCGGACAGAGGAAGACCGGGGAGCTTTTTTTT. Residues: CASSSGQRKTGELFF.

This clonotype occurred many times. The chain is built from TRBV4-1 and TRBJ2-5; possible D gene TRBD1, 5 bases. The CDR3 contains 13 residues. Trimming took 0 bases from V and 7 from J, leaving 9 bases between them. Per the germline V gene, CDR1 is MGHRA and CDR2 is YSYEKL. The CDR3 loop is CASSQDGARTQYF. The CDR3 DNA sequence: TGCGCCAGCAGCCAAGATGGGGCCAGGACCCAGTACTTC.

This clonotype was observed a single time. At one of its ends the junction is not consistent with the germline gene, which may arise from a read error. This chain connects TRBV4-2 to TRBJ2-7; D is ambiguous. The CDR3 spans 13 residues. Per germline, CDR1 LGHNA and CDR2 YNFKEQ. CDR3 amino acids: CASSHAHREEQHF. DNA for the CDR3: TGCGCCAGCAGCCATGCCCACCGCGAGGAGCAGCATTTC.

This clonotype was seen at least ten times. This sequence joins TRBV5-4 and TRBJ2-7, with 7 bases fitting TRBD1. The CDR3 has 13 residues. Germline CDR1 and CDR2: SGHNT and YYREEE (reference sequence). With V trimmed by 6 bases and J by 3 bases, 6 bases remained unmatched. This CDR3 reads CASNSGTDYEQYF. The CDR3 coding sequence is TGTGCCAGCAACTCCGGGACAGACTACGAGCAGTACTTC.

As regards this clonotype: Relative to the germline gene, one junction end is altered; a read error may explain this. J is TRBJ2-3 and V is TRBV6-1; 8 nucleotides line up with TRBD1. The CDR3 covers 15 residues. Germline V gives CDR1 MNHNS, CDR2 SASEGT. As DNA, the CDR3 is TGTACCAGCAGGGCAGGGGGCGCGGGCACAGATACGCAGTATTTT. This sequence encodes CTSRAGGAGTDTQYF.

For this clonotype: A much larger clone is a single base away; this may be a read error. The chain links TRBV25-1 to TRBJ1-5; no clear D gene. The CDR3 loop spans 14 amino acids. Germline loops: CDR1 MGHDK, CDR2 SYGVNS. In nucleotides, the CDR3 is TGTGTCAGCAGTTTCGGAGGGCTCAATCAGCCCCAGCATTTT. It specifies CVSSFGGLNQPQHF.

This clonotype has at least ten counts. The CDR3 DNA sequence: TGCGCCAGCAGCACCGCTAGTGGACAGGGCTATGAGCAGTTCTTC. This codes for CASSTASGQGYEQFF. The chain recombines TRBV5-1 with TRBJ2-1, with 8 bases that match TRBD1. This CDR3 is 15 amino acids long. Germline V gives CDR1 SGHRS, CDR2 YFSETQ. Trimming took 4 bases from V and 8 from J; bases not matched to a gene: 11. The full variable domain, with the rest looked up from reference TRBV5-1 and TRBJ2-1, is KAGVTQTPRYLIKTRGQQVTLSCSPISGHRSVSWYQQTPGQGLQFLFEYFSETQRNKGNFPGRFSGRQFSNSRSEMNVSTLELGDSALYLCASSTASGQGYEQFFGPGTRLTVL.

Regarding this clonotype: A single base separates this from a much larger clone, so it may be a read error. The DNA of the CDR3 is TGTGCCAGCAGGCAGGGGTTCTACACTGAAGCTTTCTTT. Translated: CASRQGFYTEAFF. This sequence joins TRBV28 and TRBJ1-1; D perhaps matches TRBD1 (6 bases). Deletions cut 6 bases from V and 3 bases from J, with 11 bases between. The CDR3 has 13 residues. Germline CDR1 and CDR2: MDHEN and SYDVKM.

Comments on this clonotype: At one of its ends the junction is not consistent with the germline gene, which may arise from a read error. The chain carries TRBV10-3 and TRBJ1-1, with D unresolved. The CDR3 sequence is 15 residues long. From germline, CDR1 is ENHRY and CDR2 SYGVKD. The CDR3 DNA follows: TGTGCCATTAGTGACTCGCAAGGGAGAGGCACTGAAGCTTTCTTT. This codes for CAISDSQGRGTEAFF.

This clonotype has only a few counts. The V gene is TRBV19, the J gene TRBJ2-2; TRBD2 agrees at 8 bases. Per germline, CDR1 LNHDA and CDR2 SQIVND (reference sequence). Trimming at V came to 7 bases and at J to 4 bases, leaving 14 bases not matched to a gene. The CDR3 is 17 residues long. The CDR3: CASTQGASGSVTGELFF. In DNA, the CDR3 is TGTGCCAGTACCCAAGGGGCTAGCGGGTCCGTCACCGGGGAGCTGTTTTTT. Filled out from reference TRBV19 and TRBJ2-2, the complete variable domain reads DGGITQSPKYLFRKEGQNVTLSCEQNLNHDAMYWYRQDPGQGLRLIYYSQIVNDFQKGDIAEGYSVSREKKESFPLTVTSAQKNPTAFYLCASTQGASGSVTGELFFGEGSRLTVL.

As regards this clonotype: A much larger clone sits a single nucleotide away, making a read error possible. The chain carries TRBV30 and TRBJ2-5; D is perhaps TRBD1 or TRBD2 (5 bases each). Germline values: CDR1 GTSNPN, CDR2 SVGIG (reference sequence). V lost 3 bases, J lost 5 bases, and 16 bases lay in between. This CDR3 region has 14 residues. The CDR3 DNA reads as TGTGCCTGGAGCGAGGGGACCCCACATGAGACCCAGTACTTC. Translation gives CAWSEGTPHETQYF.

By its share, this clonotype is medium-sized. This chain links TRBV29-1 with TRBJ2-1; TRBD1 matches 8 bases. The CDR3 runs 11 residues. Germline V gives CDR1 SQVTM, CDR2 ANQGSEA. V gave up 5 bases and J gave up 14 bases; unmatched junction bases: 8. This chain's CDR3 is CSVTTQGEKFF. The CDR3 coding sequence is TGCAGCGTTACCACACAGGGGGAGAAGTTCTTC.

Remarks on this clonotype: Sequence at one end of the junction differs from germline and may be a read error. This chain uses TRBV20-1 with TRBJ2-1; 10 bases are shared with TRBD2. The length of the CDR3 is 14 residues. Germline V gives CDR1 DFQATT, CDR2 SNEGSKA (reference sequence). CDR3 nucleotides: TGCAGTGCTCCGGGACTAGCGCGTTACAATGAGCAGCTCTTC. The encoded protein is CSAPGLARYNEQLF.

The chain carries TRBV20-1 and TRBJ1-1; D is possibly TRBD1 (5 bases). The germline V gene has CDR1 DFQATT and CDR2 SNEGSKA (reference sequence). The CDR3 sequence is 15 residues long. The CDR3 sequence is CVASGPGPPKTEAFF. The CDR3 DNA is TGCGTTGCTAGTGGGCCGGGACCCCCGAAGACTGAAGCTTTCTTT.

Ten or more counts support this clonotype. The chain uses TRBV30 and TRBJ2-1; 11 nucleotides match TRBD2. After removal of 5 bases from V and 9 bases from J, the junction contained 9 bases not matched to a gene. The CDR3 is 14 residues long. Germline loops: CDR1 GTSNPN, CDR2 SVGIG (reference sequence). CDR3: CAWDPGLAVGEQFF. CDR3 nucleotide sequence: TGTGCCTGGGATCCGGGACTAGCGGTAGGTGAGCAGTTCTTC.

Points on this clonotype: At one end the junction does not follow the germline gene, possibly because of a read error. The chain joins TRBV6-2 or TRBV6-3 to TRBJ1-6, with D possibly matching TRBD1 (6 bases). CDR3 length: 14 amino acids. Looked up from germline, CDR1 is MNHEY and CDR2 is SVGEGT. CDR3 sequence (DNA): TGCGCCAGCAGGCCGAGACAGGATCTCTTACCCCTCCATTTT. The encoded protein is CASRPRQDLLPLHF.

This sequence joins TRBV6-5 and TRBJ2-3, with no clear D. Trimming took 0 bases from V and 0 from J, leaving 7 bases between them. This CDR3 is 15 amino acids long. Per the germline V gene, CDR1 is MNHEY and CDR2 is SVGAGI. The CDR3 loop is CASSYSQASTDTQYF. The DNA for the CDR3 is TGTGCCAGCAGTTACTCTCAAGCTAGCACAGATACGCAGTATTTT.

Details on this clonotype: The junction shows a germline mismatch at one end, possibly a read error. The chain employs TRBV6-1 and TRBJ2-3; D unresolved. Germline V gives CDR1 MNHNS, CDR2 SASEGT. This CDR3 has 12 amino acids. The CDR3 nucleotides read TGTACCAGCGCAGTCGGCACAGATACGCAATATTTT. It translates to CTSAVGTDTQYF.

This clonotype was picked up many times. The chain has TRBV29-1 and TRBJ2-3, with TRBD2 identical over 9 bases. After removal of 7 bases from V and 7 bases from J, the junction contained 6 bases not matched to a gene. Germline CDR1 is SQVTM and CDR2 is ANQGSEA. The CDR3 sequence is 12 residues long. In DNA, the CDR3 is TGCAGCGGTGCGGGAGGGGAGCATACGCAGTATTTT. Its translation is CSGAGGEHTQYF.

Concerning this clonotype: At one end the junction does not follow the germline gene, possibly because of a read error. The genes are TRBV6-5 and TRBJ1-5; maybe TRBD1 (6 bases). The CDR3 consists of 18 residues. Per germline, CDR1 MNHEY and CDR2 SVGAGI. CDR3 region: CANSPTGIMGRKNQPRHF. As DNA, the CDR3 is TGTGCCAACAGCCCTACAGGGATCATGGGTAGGAAGAATCAGCCCCGGCATTTT.

As concerns this clonotype: A much larger clone is a single base away; this may be a read error. The CDR3 reads CDSSLFGRGHYGYTF. The CDR3, as DNA: TGTGACAGCAGTTTATTTGGCCGGGGCCACTATGGCTACACCTTC. The V gene is TRBV28, the J gene TRBJ1-2; perhaps TRBD1 as D (5 bases). The CDR3 consists of 15 residues. Germline values: CDR1 MDHEN, CDR2 SYDVKM.

As concerns this clonotype: A much bigger clone sits one base away, suggesting this may be a read error. The CDR3 does not close with the conserved phenylalanine or tryptophan, likely indicating a read error. The chain carries TRBV20-1 and TRBJ1-1, with D unresolved. CDR1 and CDR2 (germline): DFQATT, SNEGSKA (reference sequence). The CDR3 sequence is 14 residues long. With 5 bases removed from V and 4 bases from J, the gap between germline ends came to 17 bases. The CDR3 is CSAPPPGGGTEAFY. The CDR3 DNA follows: TGCAGTGCTCCTCCCCCCGGAGGAGGCACTGAAGCTTTCTAT.

This clonotype was counted only a few times. Just one base apart from a much larger clone, this may be a read error. In nucleotides, the CDR3 is TGTGCCTGGAGTGGGACAATATTATTATCTAACTATGGCTACACCTTC. Residues: CAWSGTILLSNYGYTF. This chain connects TRBV30 to TRBJ1-2, with D maybe TRBD1 (5 bases). This CDR3 has 16 amino acids. Germline V CDR1 and CDR2: GTSNPN, SVGIG (reference sequence). V lost 1 base to trimming and J lost 0 bases, with 15 bases between them.

As for this clonotype: This may be a read error, as it is one base from a much larger clone. The CDR3 does not close with the conserved phenylalanine or tryptophan, likely indicating a read error. Here the CDR3 DNA reads TGTGCCAGCAGTCCGGGGGGCTCCCCTTATGGCTACACCTTA. Protein: CASSPGGSPYGYTL. This rearrangement joins TRBV28 to TRBJ1-2; perhaps TRBD1 as D (6 bases). V lost 5 bases and J 5 bases, leaving 15 bases between the germline ends. CDR3 length: 14 residues. CDR1 and CDR2 from the germline V gene are MDHEN and SYDVKM.

As for this clonotype: A much bigger clone sits one base away, suggesting this may be a read error. The chain is built from TRBV24-1 and TRBJ1-2; D gene uncertain. Between the trimmed V and J ends, which lost 4 bases and 0 bases, there was a span of 8 bases. Germline V gene data show CDR1 as KGHDR and CDR2 as SFDVKD. CDR3 size: 14 residues. In DNA, the CDR3 is TGTGCCACCAGTGAGGTGATAACTAACTATGGCTACACCTTC. Translated: CATSEVITNYGYTF.

With respect to this clonotype: The junction and the germline gene differ at one end; a read error may be behind it. The chain links TRBV4-2 to TRBJ2-2; TRBD2 aligns across 12 bases. The CDR3 length is 16 residues. CDR1 is LGHNA, CDR2 YNFKEQ, per germline. CDR3 in amino acids: CASGQGLAGGQGKLFF. The CDR3 DNA reads as TGTGCCAGCGGCCAAGGCCTAGCGGGGGGGCAAGGGAAGCTGTTTTTT.

Note on this clonotype: One end of the junction varies from germline; a read error may be responsible. The gene calls are TRBV13 and TRBJ2-3, with 7 bases identical to TRBD2. The CDR3 has 16 residues. The germline CDR1 and CDR2 sequences are PRHDT and FYEKMQ (reference sequence). CDR3 region: CASSLRRERLTDMQYF. CDR3 coding DNA: TGTGCCAGCAGCTTACGGCGGGAGCGGTTAACAGATATGCAGTATTTT. Combining the CDR3 with reference TRBV13 and TRBJ2-3 gives the whole variable domain AAGVIQSPRHLIKEKRETATLKCYPIPRHDTVYWYQQGPGQDPQFLISFYEKMQSDKGSIPDRFSAQQFSDYHSELNMSSLELGDSALYFCASSLRRERLTDMQYFGPGTRLTVL.